These 32 T cell receptor beta chains came from one sample sequenced in a study of blood T cell repertoires in COVID-19. Some clones are missing from TCRdb's copy, which holds only in-frame ones; the method was immunoSEQ multiplex PCR. The repertoire consists of around 53,000 clones, with approximately 80% occurring once and the leading ten covering over 20%. Specimen: peripheral blood. The receptors were gathered from a man between 50 and 59 years old with active or convalescent COVID-19.

This clone was seen more than once but under ten times. The V and J genes are TRBV5-4 and TRBJ1-6; possibly TRBD1 for D (6 bases). Germline lookup yields CDR1 SGHNT and CDR2 YYREEE (reference sequence). Trimming took 4 bases from V and 10 from J, leaving 12 bases between them. CDR3 size: 13 residues. The CDR3: CASSARGGSPLHF. The CDR3 DNA sequence: TGTGCCAGCAGCGCCAGGGGTGGATCACCCCTCCACTTT.

In this sample, this clone turned up many times. The chain combines TRBV5-4 with TRBJ1-1; possible D gene TRBD1, 6 bases. This CDR3 is 15 amino acids long. Germline V gene sequence: CDR1 SGHNT, CDR2 YYREEE (reference sequence). V shed 5 bases and J shed 4 bases, with 18 bases lying between them. The CDR3 sequence: CASREQGRGATEAFF. Here the CDR3 DNA reads TGTGCCAGCAGGGAACAGGGACGGGGGGCCACTGAAGCTTTCTTT.

This clone was counted between two and nine times. V gene TRBV19 combines with J gene TRBJ1-4; D is uncertain. Germline-derived CDR1 and CDR2 are LNHDA and SQIVND (reference sequence). V gave up 3 bases and J gave up 8 bases, with 4 bases separating them. This CDR3 spans 11 amino acids. CDR3 in amino acids: CASSMAEKLFF. CDR3 sequence (DNA): TGTGCCAGTAGTATGGCCGAAAAACTGTTTTTT.

This clone was observed a handful of times. The chain joins TRBV11-2 to TRBJ1-1; 7 bases fit TRBD1. Germline CDR1 reads SGHAT; CDR2 reads FQNNGV. This CDR3 is 15 amino acids long. V lost 2 bases, J lost 1 base, and 4 bases stayed unmatched. Here the CDR3 reads CASSLLTGQNTEAFF. CDR3 bases: TGTGCCAGCAGCTTACTGACAGGGCAGAACACTGAAGCTTTCTTT.

The chain couples TRBV1 to TRBJ2-7; the D call of TRBD1 is as the table states it, not checked on the DNA. TRBV1 is a pseudogene segment. The CDR3 length is 14 residues. CDR3: CTSSSGTRGTEQYF. In DNA form, the CDR3 reads TGCACCAGCAGCTCCGGGACAAGGGGAACCGAGCAGTACTTC.

The chain recombines TRBV6-5 with TRBJ2-5; weak D call: TRBD2 (6 bases). Per germline, CDR1 MNHEY and CDR2 SVGAGI. This CDR3 is 14 amino acids long. Trimming took 5 bases from V and 5 from J, leaving 15 bases between them. CDR3: CASSLTSFYETQYF. The CDR3 region has the DNA TGTGCCAGCAGTCTGACTAGTTTTTACGAGACCCAGTACTTC.

The chain couples TRBV21-1 to TRBJ2-2; the table gives TRBD2 as D, unverified against the DNA. TRBV21-1 is marked as a pseudogene. The CDR3 runs 21 residues. CDR3 nucleotides: TGTGCCAGCAGCACCCGCTACAGACTAGCGGGGGAGGGCTTTTACGCCGGGGAGCTGTTTTTT. It translates to CASSTRYRLAGEGFYAGELFF.

The chain carries TRBV7-2 and TRBJ2-2, with D perhaps TRBD1 (5 bases). V lost 1 base and J lost 5, with 17 bases in between. The CDR3 spans 17 residues. Per germline, CDR1 SGHTA and CDR2 FQGNSA. The CDR3: CASSLVQVLFGTGELFF. CDR3 nucleotides: TGTGCCAGCAGCTTAGTACAGGTGCTTTTTGGGACCGGGGAGCTGTTTTTT.

The CDR3 nucleotides read TGCAGCGTAGACAGGGATCGGTTCGGGACTGAAGCTTTCTTT. Encoded protein: CSVDRDRFGTEAFF. This chain uses TRBV29-1 with TRBJ1-1; 7 bases fit TRBD1. The CDR3 has 14 residues. Germline loops: CDR1 SQVTM, CDR2 ANQGSEA. V shed 6 bases, J shed 5 bases, and the junction held 12 bases outside the gene matches.

This clone appeared once. This chain uses TRBV7-9 with TRBJ1-6, with 9 bases fitting TRBD1. Trimming cost V 3 bases and J 8 bases; bases outside gene matches: 8. CDR1 SEHNR and CDR2 FQNEAQ come from the germline V gene (reference sequence). The CDR3 is 16 residues long. CDR3 DNA: TGTGCCAGCAGCTTGGTGACAGGGGGTCTTTATTCACCCCTCCACTTT. It translates to CASSLVTGGLYSPLHF.

V and J are TRBV13 and TRBJ1-2; D uncertain. Germline CDR1 is PRHDT and CDR2 is FYEKMQ (reference sequence). The CDR3 spans 15 residues. The V end was cut by 4 bases, the J end by 6 bases, with 18 bases between. The CDR3 DNA sequence: TGTGCCAGCAGCTCCAAATCGGGGAAGGGCCATGGCTACACCTTC. As protein: CASSSKSGKGHGYTF.

The chain is built from TRBV19 and TRBJ2-1; 10 positions match TRBD2. The V gene's germline CDR1 is LNHDA and CDR2 SQIVND (reference sequence). V shed 3 bases and J 9 bases; nucleotides not matched to a gene: 8. The CDR3 is 15 residues long. Here the CDR3 DNA reads TGTGCCAGTAGTATCGAACTAGCGGGATTTAGTGAGCAGTTCTTC. Its protein is CASSIELAGFSEQFF.

This clone is termed medium-sized. Other DNA variants within this sample encode the same CDR3. The chain employs TRBV19 and TRBJ1-1; a weak D match, TRBD1 (6 bases). This CDR3 has 13 amino acids. V dropped 11 bases and J dropped 10 bases, with 23 bases sitting between them. Germline-derived CDR1 and CDR2 are LNHDA and SQIVND (reference sequence). This chain's CDR3 is CARHVGAGGGAFF. CDR3 nucleotides: TGTGCCCGCCATGTGGGGGCGGGGGGGGGAGCTTTCTTT. The full variable domain, completed using reference TRBV19 and TRBJ1-1, is DGGITQSPKYLFRKEGQNVTLSCEQNLNHDAMYWYRQDPGQGLRLIYYSQIVNDFQKGDIAEGYSVSREKKESFPLTVTSAQKNPTAFYLCARHVGAGGGAFFGQGTRLTVV.

The chain recombines TRBV11-2 with TRBJ2-3; 14 bases agree with TRBD2. The CDR3 spans 17 residues. The V and J ends lost 5 bases and 5 bases, in that order; junction bases with no gene match: 9. CDR1 and CDR2 from the germline V gene are SGHAT and FQNNGV. CDR3 sequence (DNA): TGTGCCAGCAGCAGAGAGGGACTAGCGGGAGCCGGAGATACGCAGTATTTT. Protein: CASSREGLAGAGDTQYF.

The rearrangement uses TRBV28 and TRBJ1-1; 7 nucleotides agree with TRBD1. The CDR3 is 14 residues long. Germline loops: CDR1 MDHEN, CDR2 SYDVKM. V was clipped by 5 bases and J by 1 base; unmatched bases: 4. The CDR3: CASSGDRWNTEAFF. DNA of the CDR3: TGTGCCAGCAGTGGGGACAGATGGAACACTGAAGCTTTCTTT.

The chain is built from TRBV7-6 and TRBJ2-6; D gene uncertain. CDR1 and CDR2 from the germline V gene are SGHVS and FNYEAQ. This CDR3 has 15 residues. The V end lost 5 bases, the J end lost 1 base, and 9 bases lay between the germline ends. Here the CDR3 reads CASSPVASGANVLTF. In DNA form, the CDR3 reads TGTGCCAGCAGCCCCGTAGCTTCTGGGGCCAACGTCCTGACTTTC.

The chain couples TRBV2 to TRBJ1-2; the D is unclear. Per germline, CDR1 SNHLY and CDR2 FYNNEI. Trimming pared 7 bases from V and 4 bases from J, leaving 13 bases between. This CDR3 region has 13 residues. This chain's CDR3 is CASTTDLRYGYTF. The CDR3 region has the DNA TGTGCCAGCACAACAGATCTCCGCTATGGCTACACCTTC.

The chain uses TRBV29-1 and TRBJ2-7; 8 bases line up with TRBD2. The CDR3 totals 13 residues. V lost 6 bases, J lost 0 bases, and 4 bases stayed unmatched. Per the germline V gene, CDR1 is SQVTM and CDR2 is ANQGSEA. This CDR3 reads CSVGSGASYEQYF. For the CDR3, the DNA is TGCAGCGTAGGTAGCGGGGCCTCCTACGAGCAGTACTTC.

The rearrangement links TRBV15 to TRBJ1-5; 8 nucleotides line up with TRBD1. This CDR3 is built from 16 residues. Germline CDR1 is LNHNV and CDR2 is YYDKDF (reference sequence). V lost 8 bases, J lost 7 bases, and 16 bases stayed unmatched. CDR3: CATLQTRGTGHQPQHF. The CDR3 bases are TGTGCCACCCTACAAACCCGGGGGACAGGACACCAGCCCCAGCATTTT. The whole variable domain, filled in from reference TRBV15 and TRBJ1-5, reads DAMVIQNPRYQVTQFGKPVTLSCSQTLNHNVMYWYQQKSSQAPKLLFHYYDKDFNNEADTPDNFQSRRPNTSFCFLDIRSPGLGDTAMYLCATLQTRGTGHQPQHFGDGTRLSIL.

The V and J genes are TRBV19 and TRBJ2-2, with 10 bases lining up with TRBD1. The CDR3 length is 16 residues. The J segment lost 4 bases and the V segment lost 8 bases, leaving 10 bases of the junction unmatched. From germline, CDR1 is LNHDA and CDR2 SQIVND (reference sequence). CDR3 sequence reads: CASSTGTGAITGELFF. The CDR3 DNA reads as TGTGCCAGTTCGACCGGGACAGGGGCTATCACCGGGGAGCTGTTTTTT.

This clone came up many times. This rearrangement joins TRBV7-9 to TRBJ2-5, with 11 bases aligning to TRBD2. CDR1 and CDR2 from the germline V gene are SEHNR and FQNEAQ (reference sequence). The CDR3 spans 15 residues. The V and J ends lost 5 bases and 2 bases, in that order; junction bases with no gene match: 4. CDR3 in DNA: TGTGCCAGCAGCACGGGACTAGCGGAACAAGAGACCCAGTACTTC. The encoded protein is CASSTGLAEQETQYF. Looking up the rest from reference TRBV7-9 and TRBJ2-5 gives the full variable domain: DTGVSQNPRHKITKRGQNVTFRCDPISEHNRLYWYRQTLGQGPEFLTYFQNEAQLEKSRLLSDRFSAERPKGSFSTLEIQRTEQGDSAMYLCASSTGLAEQETQYFGPGTRLLVL.

The genes are TRBV2 and TRBJ1-6, with D uncertain. Per germline, CDR1 SNHLY and CDR2 FYNNEI. The CDR3 loop spans 14 amino acids. V shed 6 bases and J shed 7 bases, with 13 bases lying between them. The CDR3 DNA reads TGTGCCAGCAGAGGTACGGGTTTAAATTCACCCCTCCACTTT. This gives the protein CASRGTGLNSPLHF.

CDR3 nucleotide sequence: TGTGCCAGTAGGGTATCAGGGGAGAACACTGAAGCTTTCTTT. Protein: CASRVSGENTEAFF. V and J are TRBV19 and TRBJ1-1, with D possibly TRBD1 on 6 matching bases. Per the germline V gene, CDR1 is LNHDA and CDR2 is SQIVND (reference sequence). This CDR3 is 14 amino acids long. V lost 6 bases to trimming and J lost 1 base, with 12 bases between them.

The chain joins TRBV3-1 (or the pseudogene TRBV3-2) to TRBJ2-2; TRBD2 agrees at 16 bases. V shed 4 bases and J 7 bases; nucleotides not matched to a gene: 15. The germline V gene has CDR1 LGHDT and CDR2 YNNKEL (reference sequence). The CDR3 totals 20 residues. As DNA, the CDR3 is TGTGCCAGCAGCCGGGCCTCCGGGACTAGCGGGAGGGCCTTGGACGGGGAGCTGTTTTTT. It codes for CASSRASGTSGRALDGELFF.

This chain joins TRBV5-8 and TRBJ2-2; D might be TRBD2 (6 bases). The germline CDR1 and CDR2 sequences are SGHTS and YDEGEE. Deletions cut 5 bases from V and 5 bases from J, with 16 bases between. CDR3 size: 15 residues. CDR3 in amino acids: CASSSRLVGTGELFF. CDR3 sequence (DNA): TGTGCCAGCAGTTCAAGACTAGTTGGGACCGGGGAGCTGTTTTTT.

V is TRBV27 and J is TRBJ2-7; possibly TRBD2 for D (6 bases). Germline CDR1 MNHEY, CDR2 SMNVEV (reference sequence). The ends were cut back, 6 bases at V and 5 bases at J, with 23 bases in the middle. This CDR3 is built from 16 residues. In nucleotides, the CDR3 is TGTGCCAGCAGGGAGGGTAATTATAACATGTTCCACGAGCAGTACTTC. Protein sequence: CASREGNYNMFHEQYF.

The CDR3 loop reads CASSFSPLYEQYF. The CDR3 bases are TGTGCCAGCAGCTTTTCCCCACTCTACGAGCAGTACTTC. The gene calls are TRBV6-2 or TRBV6-3 and TRBJ2-7; no clear D. This CDR3 is built from 13 residues. Trimming removed 6 bases at V and 3 bases at J, with 12 bases between. Germline CDR1 and CDR2: MNHEY and SVGEGT.

This sequence joins TRBV6-5 and TRBJ1-2; 9 nucleotides match TRBD1. The J segment lost 8 bases and the V segment lost 0 bases, leaving 1 base of the junction unmatched. Germline lookup yields CDR1 MNHEY and CDR2 SVGAGI. The CDR3 consists of 13 residues. DNA of the CDR3: TGTGCCAGCAGTTACTCGACAGGGGGAGGCTACACCTTC. It translates to CASSYSTGGGYTF.

The chain combines TRBV28 with TRBJ1-4, with 8 bases matching TRBD1. CDR3 length: 13 amino acids. CDR1 is MDHEN, CDR2 SYDVKM, per germline. V shed 7 bases, J shed 7 bases, and the junction held 5 bases outside the gene matches. The CDR3 nucleotides are TGTGCCAGCATGGACAGGGCGAGTGAAAAACTGTTTTTT. This codes for CASMDRASEKLFF.

The gene calls are TRBV19 and TRBJ2-7; a weak D match, TRBD1 (6 bases). Trimming removed 10 bases at V and 2 bases at J, with 15 bases between. The germline CDR1 and CDR2 sequences are LNHDA and SQIVND (reference sequence). The CDR3 consists of 13 residues. CDR3 sequence (DNA): TGTGCCACCAAGGTAGGGGGTACCTACGAGCAGTACTTC. As protein: CATKVGGTYEQYF.

The chain joins TRBV11-2 to TRBJ1-2; D may be TRBD1 (6 bases). The germline V gene has CDR1 SGHAT and CDR2 FQNNGV. The germline V and J ends were trimmed by 5 bases and 7 bases, with 14 bases remaining between them. The CDR3 spans 13 residues. CDR3 sequence reads: CASSADRPSGYTF. The DNA of the CDR3 is TGTGCCAGCAGCGCAGACAGGCCTTCTGGCTACACCTTC.

V usage is TRBV25-1 and J usage is TRBJ2-7; TRBD1 matches 7 bases. Germline values: CDR1 MGHDK, CDR2 SYGVNS. V shed 7 bases, J shed 1 base, and the junction held 7 bases outside the gene matches. The CDR3 loop spans 14 amino acids. CDR3 coding DNA: TGTGCCAGCACAGGCCCAGGGGGTTCCTACGAGCAGTACTTC. This translates into CASTGPGGSYEQYF.